Sequencing of this T cell receptor (beta chain) was carried out in a study of identical twins. Overall study results and limits: Invariant MAIT and iNKT cells are populations that could partly confound zero-insertion analyses.

V was pared by 2 bases and J by 0 bases, with 4 bases of the junction left unmatched. CDR1 and CDR2 (germline): KGHSH, LQKENI. The CDR3 contains 16 residues. Points on this clonotype: Its target is unknown.

MiXCR was run by TCRdb on the 5' RACE reads, yielding one entry per CDR3 protein. This table holds fewer than 900,000 distinct CDR3 sequences, around a sixth found once. These data are also associated with another study on T cells expressing NK-cell markers.

The sequencing sample was made of PBMCs. This clonotype originated in a woman between 18 and 30 years old in good health. The V gene is TRBV18, the J gene TRBJ2-7, with 10 bases matching TRBD2. The DNA of the CDR3 is TGTGCCAGCTCACCAACTAGCGGGATCTCCTCCTACGAGCAGTACTTC. As protein: CASSPTSGISSYEQYF.